This is a list of T cell receptor beta chains from one sample in a study of neurological immune-mediated disorders. TCRdb fed the 5' RACE reads into MiXCR, producing one record per CDR3 protein. The sample lists around 70,000 distinct CDR3 sequences, around 5.5% seen once, with 7.4% in the top ten. Sequenced sample: PBMCs. The receptors derive from a man aged 18-30 years with multiple sclerosis. The CDR3 runs from the conserved cysteine through the conserved F or W. A row's size may be missing; if present it is once, few, many or a size class.

>many|TRBV6-4
CASSESEDTKNIQYF
>many|TRBV5-1
CASSQSLAGTGDFF
>-|TRBV18
CASSQTQNTEAFF
>-|TRBV6-6
CASSYREAGGNQPQNF
>many|TRBV6-6
CASSSRSAEHSNQPQHF
>many|TRBV20-1
CSASPHPTSGGSSSYNEQFF
>many|TRBV20-1
CSSPGTNEKLFF
>many|TRBV5-1
CASSPTGANTEAFF
>-|TRBV6-1
CASSPRDRAYEQYF
>many|TRBV7-2
CASSVDTSYNSPLHF
>many|TRBV20-1
CSASVYGADTQYF
>many|TRBV2
CASSVGGLAKNIQYF
>many|TRBV29-1
CSAYRAMNTEAFF
>many|TRBV9
CASSVGASGPEQFF
>many|TRBV5-1
CASSLVRNREVPGANVLTF
>few|TRBV7-9
CASSLGGGGANTGELFF
>-|TRBV4-3
CASSPKTGMSSYEQYF
>-|TRBV6-1
CASSEMRGRKRVETQYF
>many|TRBV7-2
CASSLAGGEKLFF
>many|TRBV5-1
CASSLNRGTEAFF
>many|TRBV4-1
CASSQAGNNEQFF
>many|TRBV20-1
CSARWEGGGLAFF
>-|TRBV28
CASSSPTERGIWAKVLTF
>many|TRBV5-1
CASTPTGANTEAFF
>-|TRBV5-1
CASSLRDKDSNQPQNF
>many|TRBV12-3/TRBV12-4
CASSLTSTGNEKLFF
>many|TRBV11-2
CASRNRGLGTRVDTQYF
>many|TRBV2
CASLKGDYNEQFF
>many|TRBV20-1
CSATGQGNTEAFF
>many|TRBV20-1
CSARAETSFNFDEQFF
>many|TRBV6-1
CASSGAGRVYNEQFF
>once|TRBV7-2
CASILTTFYNEQFF
>-|TRBV16
CASSQFRGTYNEQFF
>many|TRBV2
CASISGYEQYF
>many|TRBV20-1
CSARDPREKLFF
>few|TRBV7-8
CASSYGQLNIQYF
>many|TRBV5-1
CASSRDFTDTQYF
>many|TRBV9
CASSAAGVRTDTQYF
>many|TRBV10-3
CAISENVSNQPQHF
>many|TRBV10-2
CASTLGQLNTEAFF
>many|TRBV4-1
CASSHQNVAGATDTQYF
>-|TRBV10-3
CAISGDRGRVTDTQYF
>many|TRBV11-2
CASSLEAGVSADTQYF
>many|TRBV7-8
CASSPGSGTHAGEQFF
>many|TRBV20-1
CSARGLAGTTGEQFF
>many|TRBV6-5
CASSFGQGGNQPQHF